These 22 T cell receptor beta chains share one sample of origin, sequenced in a study of identical twins. TCRdb fed the 5' RACE reads into MiXCR, producing one record per CDR3 protein. The profile covers under 900,000 distinct CDR3 sequences, with 9% to 15% appearing a single time and around 1.5% taken by the ten largest. The same sample was also studied in work on yellow fever vaccine responses in identical twins.

Sequenced material: PBMCs. The receptor set was obtained from a woman aged 18-30 years in good health.

This clonotype was counted a few times. The V gene is TRBV7-9, the J gene TRBJ2-1; 7 positions agree with TRBD2. V gave up 2 bases and J gave up 5 bases; unmatched junction bases: 9. This CDR3 has 16 residues. Germline CDR1 SEHNR, CDR2 FQNEAQ (reference sequence). The CDR3 reads CASSLFGMAGDNEQFF. DNA for the CDR3: TGTGCCAGCAGCTTATTTGGGATGGCGGGAGACAATGAGCAGTTCTTC.

The rearrangement joins TRBV6-2 or TRBV6-3 to TRBJ2-7; TRBD2 might be the D (6 bases). CDR3 length: 15 amino acids. Per the germline V gene, CDR1 is MNHEY and CDR2 is SVGEGT. Trimming stripped 7 bases from V and 0 bases from J, with 16 bases between. DNA for the CDR3: TGTGCCAGCACCACGGCGGGGACCACCTCCTACGAGCAGTACGTC. Amino acid sequence: CASTTAGTTSYEQYV.

Remarks on this clonotype: The junction departs from germline at one end; a sequencing error may be responsible. The chain employs TRBV20-1 and TRBJ2-3, with TRBD1 as a possible D gene (5 bases). The germline V gene has CDR1 DFQATT and CDR2 SNEGSKA (reference sequence). The CDR3 length is 16 residues. The CDR3: CCARDQGAPSTDTQYF. CDR3 sequence (DNA): TGCTGTGCTAGAGATCAAGGGGCCCCCTCCACAGATACGCAGTATTTT.

The rearrangement joins TRBV24-1 to TRBJ2-7; TRBD1 aligns across 8 bases. This CDR3 region has 15 residues. Looked up from germline, CDR1 is KGHDR and CDR2 is SFDVKD. V lost 5 bases to trimming and J lost 5 bases; unmatched junction nucleotides: 10. The CDR3 reads CATSAGDRLGDEQYF. The CDR3 region has the DNA TGTGCCACCAGTGCCGGGGACAGGCTCGGTGACGAGCAGTACTTC.

A note on this clonotype: Germline is not matched at one junction end, which may reflect a read error. This rearrangement joins TRBV18 to TRBJ2-5; 11 bases match TRBD1. In germline, CDR1 is KGHSH, CDR2 LQKENI. The CDR3 is made up of 18 amino acids. In DNA form, the CDR3 reads TGTGCCAGCTCATCACCACGGTCCGGGACAGGGGGGAAAGAGACCCAGTACTTC. Protein product: CASSSPRSGTGGKETQYF.

The rearrangement uses TRBV3-1 and TRBJ1-5; 7 bases fit TRBD1. Per the germline V gene, CDR1 is LGHDT and CDR2 is YNNKEL (reference sequence). The CDR3 is 13 residues long. With V trimmed by 5 bases and J by 7 bases, 5 bases remained unmatched. The CDR3 region is CASSWDSGQPQHF. CDR3 nucleotides: TGTGCCAGCAGCTGGGACAGCGGGCAGCCCCAGCATTTT.

This chain connects TRBV21-1 to TRBJ2-1; TRBD2, the table's D call, was not compared with the DNA. TRBV21-1 is deemed a pseudogene. The CDR3 loop spans 18 amino acids. This chain's CDR3 is CASSKGLRGRVHYNEQFF. The CDR3 region has the DNA TGTGCCAGCAGCAAAGGGCTGCGCGGGAGGGTACATTACAATGAGCAGTTCTTC.

This clonotype was seen a handful of times. V usage is TRBV15 and J usage is TRBJ1-1; D is perhaps TRBD1 (5 bases). This CDR3 has 15 residues. Per the germline V gene, CDR1 is LNHNV and CDR2 is YYDKDF (reference sequence). Trimming removed 1 base from V and 2 bases from J, with 11 bases in between. CDR3 DNA sequence: TGTGCCACCAGCAGAGGGGGGGGTGGAAACACTGAAGCTTTCTTT. Translation gives CATSRGGGGNTEAFF.

This clonotype occurred a few times. The genes are TRBV4-1 and TRBJ2-7, with D unresolved. CDR1 and CDR2 from the germline V gene are MGHRA and YSYEKL. V lost 4 bases, J lost 7 bases, and 11 bases lay in between. This CDR3 is built from 12 residues. The CDR3 spells CASSPTLGEQYF. CDR3 sequence (DNA): TGCGCCAGCAGCCCAACTCTGGGGGAGCAGTACTTC.

This clonotype came up a few times. The gene calls are TRBV7-8 and TRBJ2-3, with 8 bases aligning to TRBD2. The trim removed 5 bases at V and 5 bases at J, leaving 9 bases unmatched. Germline-derived CDR1 and CDR2 are SGHVS and FQNEAQ. The CDR3 sequence is 15 residues long. As DNA, the CDR3 is TGTGCCAGCAGCACAACTAGCGGCATACAAGATACGCAGTATTTT. This translates into CASSTTSGIQDTQYF.

The table lists this clonotype with a few counts. The genes are TRBV10-2 and TRBJ1-1, with D tentatively TRBD1 (5 bases). Germline V gene lookup returns CDR1 WSHSY and CDR2 SAAADI. The length of the CDR3 is 14 residues. V was trimmed by 6 bases and J by 1 base, leaving 12 bases between them. The DNA of the CDR3 is TGCGCCAGCAGGCAGGGAATTAGGAACACTGAAGCTTTCTTT. It translates to CASRQGIRNTEAFF.

This clonotype was recorded at least ten times. This sequence joins TRBV27 and TRBJ2-1; TRBD1 aligns across 10 bases. This CDR3 is 17 amino acids long. Germline CDR1 and CDR2: MNHEY and SMNVEV (reference sequence). Trimming took 5 bases from V and 0 from J; bases not matched to a gene: 7. CDR3 sequence: CASSPLRTGGSYNEQFF. CDR3 sequence (DNA): TGTGCCAGCAGTCCGCTCCGGACAGGGGGCTCCTACAATGAGCAGTTCTTC.

The chain carries TRBV11-2 and TRBJ2-7; TRBD2 matches at 8 bases. The germline V gene has CDR1 SGHAT and CDR2 FQNNGV. This CDR3 comprises 20 residues. V shed 5 bases and J 4 bases; nucleotides not matched to a gene: 25. The CDR3 nucleotides are TGTGCCAGCAGCCCACAGAGACCTAGCGGGCTGTCCCCTGTCCGTTACGAGCAGTACTTC. Its protein is CASSPQRPSGLSPVRYEQYF.

This clonotype has ten or more counts. This sequence joins TRBV12-3 or TRBV12-4 and TRBJ1-2, with 8 positions matching TRBD1. Trimming cost V 6 bases and J 8 bases; bases outside gene matches: 11. The CDR3 extends over 14 amino acids. The CDR3 DNA reads TGTGCCAGCAGCCACCGACAGGGGTTGCGCGGCTACACCTTC. Protein product: CASSHRQGLRGYTF.

This clonotype was counted many times. This sequence joins TRBV6-5 and TRBJ2-4, with D possibly TRBD2 on 6 matching bases. CDR3 length equals 16 residues. V was clipped by 0 bases and J by 4 bases, with 13 bases between them. The germline gives CDR1 MNHEY, CDR2 SVGAGI. The CDR3 region is CASSYSPRDVKNIQYF. The CDR3 DNA follows: TGTGCCAGCAGTTACTCACCGCGGGACGTTAAAAACATTCAGTACTTC.

The genes are TRBV20-1 and TRBJ2-5; the match to TRBD2 covers 14 bases. The germline CDR1 and CDR2 sequences are DFQATT and SNEGSKA (reference sequence). The CDR3 consists of 13 residues. CDR3 sequence: CSRTSGGRETQYF. DNA for the CDR3: TGCTCCAGGACTAGCGGGGGGCGGGAGACCCAGTACTTC.

This clonotype was found a few times. The rearrangement links TRBV7-9 to TRBJ2-1; a weak D match, TRBD2 (5 bases). The CDR3 runs 15 residues. Trimming pared 5 bases from V and 4 bases from J, leaving 15 bases between. The germline gives CDR1 SEHNR, CDR2 FQNEAQ (reference sequence). DNA of the CDR3: TGTGCCAGCAGCCCGGCCGCGGGCCCGTACAATGAGCAGTTCTTC. This gives the protein CASSPAAGPYNEQFF.

The chain carries TRBV29-1 and TRBJ2-5; D remains unclear. CDR1 and CDR2 (germline): SQVTM, ANQGSEA. The CDR3 loop spans 12 amino acids. V was clipped by 6 bases and J by 4 bases, with 12 bases between them. This CDR3 is CSVAMGTETQYF. In DNA, the CDR3 is TGCAGCGTCGCGATGGGCACAGAGACCCAGTACTTC. The full variable domain, with the rest looked up from reference TRBV29-1 and TRBJ2-5, is SAVISQKPSRDICQRGTSLTIQCQVDSQVTMMFWYRQQPGQSLTLIATANQGSEATYESGFVIDKFPISRPNLTFSTLTVSNMSPEDSSIYLCSVAMGTETQYFGPGTRLLVL.

V and J are TRBV24-1 and TRBJ1-5, with 7 bases identical to TRBD1. The CDR3 extends over 15 amino acids. The germline V gene has CDR1 KGHDR and CDR2 SFDVKD. Trimming took 3 bases from V and 6 from J; bases not matched to a gene: 7. The CDR3 loop reads CATSDRTGALQPQHF. The CDR3, as DNA: TGTGCCACCAGTGATAGAACAGGGGCCCTTCAGCCCCAGCATTTT.

This clonotype was recorded a few times. The chain employs TRBV29-1 and TRBJ2-7; 8 nucleotides agree with TRBD1. The CDR3 is 14 amino acids. The V gene's germline CDR1 is SQVTM and CDR2 ANQGSEA. The trim removed 3 bases at V and 1 base at J, leaving 5 bases unmatched. CDR3 bases: TGCAGCGTTGATCTCGGACAGGGTTCCTACGAGCAGTACTTC. Translation gives CSVDLGQGSYEQYF.

This clonotype has more than one count but fewer than ten. The CDR3 protein is CASTGTPSQETQYF. For the CDR3, the DNA is TGTGCCAGCACCGGGACACCGAGTCAAGAGACCCAGTACTTC. V usage is TRBV28 and J usage is TRBJ2-5, with a tentative D call TRBD1 (6 bases). The CDR3 has 14 amino acids. V dropped 7 bases and J dropped 2 bases, with 14 bases sitting between them. Per germline, CDR1 MDHEN and CDR2 SYDVKM.

The chain carries TRBV12-3 or TRBV12-4 and TRBJ2-5; TRBD1 matches 7 bases. This CDR3 has 14 residues. With 4 bases clipped from V and 4 bases from J, the junction kept 6 bases outside the gene matches. The CDR3 here is CASSSATGRETQYF. DNA for the CDR3: TGTGCCAGCAGTTCGGCGACAGGGCGAGAGACCCAGTACTTC.